The T cell receptor beta chain under discussion was sequenced for a study of T cell changes during pregnancy in multiple sclerosis. Repertoires were generated with immunoSEQ multiplex PCR, while TCRdb's copy carries only in-frame clones and drops some. The sample includes tens of thousands of clones, 85% to 95% of them seen just once. This CDR3 has 13 amino acids. V lost 3 bases to trimming and J lost 1 base, with 6 bases between them. Germline V lookup: CDR1 MRHNA, CDR2 SNTAGT. The source of this sequence is a female donor with multiple sclerosis, enrolled in a pregnancy study. The starting material was CD8+ T cells from peripheral blood mononuclear cells, obtained in the third trimester of pregnancy. V and J are TRBV6-4 and TRBJ1-1, with D possibly being TRBD1 (5 bases). Here the CDR3 reads CASSEDTNTEAFF. The CDR3, as DNA: TGTGCCAGCAGTGAGGACACGAACACTGAAGCTTTCTTT.